This T cell receptor beta chain was identified in a study of shared clonotypes between healthy human individuals. Overall study results and limits: Between a few donors, naive CD4 clonotypes were shared at a level of around 4.9%.

Details on this clone: Antigen specificity is unknown.

Division of CD4+ cells produced a CD45RA+ naive subset and a CD45RA-negative memory subset. V gave up 4 bases and J gave up 0 bases, with 4 bases separating them. The CDR3 runs 13 residues. The germline V gene encodes CDR1 MNHNS and CDR2 SASEGT. Each cell subset's genomic DNA was divided evenly among several immunoSEQ plates. The authors' processing: ImmunoSEQ gave junction-only sequences without quality scores, so filtering differed. Using immunoSEQ multiplex PCR, the repertoire was profiled, and TCRdb retains in-frame clones only, with some absent. V, J and clone size reflect that table, while D and trimming were determined from the DNA. The sample yields 2 million to 2.5 million clones, about 90% seen once.

This TCR was recovered from a man aged 18-30 years in good health. Some clones in this sample may be carry-over from other donors' samples. The sequenced material came from naive CD4+ T cells from PBMCs. Subset: CD45RA+ positively selected. The rearrangement uses TRBV6-1 and TRBJ1-3; D is undetermined. CDR3 nucleotides: TGTGCCAGCAGTGTGTTCTCTGGAAACACCATATATTTT. Residues: CASSVFSGNTIYF.